These T cell receptor beta chains were read from a single sample in a study of blood T cell repertoires in COVID-19. Here immunoSEQ multiplex PCR was the method, and the copy in TCRdb shows in-frame clones only, minus some. Among 300,000 to 350,000 clones listed, over 75% were seen once. Sequencing was performed on PBMCs or T cells enriched from blood (not recorded which). The source of these receptors is a young man who had recovered from COVID-19. Each CDR3 is given with its conserved first and last residue. The D gene is left open where the match is weak. Clone size is shown for a subset of rows, as once, few, many or a class of expanded clone.

size	D	V	J	CDR3	DNA
NA	TRBD2	TRBV7-6	TRBJ2-1	CASTLGTSGNEQFF	TGTGCCAGCACCCTGGGGACTAGCGGCAATGAGCAGTTCTTC
NA	TRBD1	TRBV5-1	TRBJ1-1	CASSLQGMTEAFF	TGCGCCAGCAGCCTACAGGGGATGACTGAAGCTTTCTTT
NA	NA	TRBV6-4	TRBJ2-2	CASSDTGWNTGELFF	TGTGCCAGCAGTGATACAGGGTGGAACACCGGGGAGCTGTTTTTT
NA	NA	TRBV19	TRBJ1-1	CASSIGQGLNTEAFF	TGTGCCAGTAGTATAGGGCAGGGGCTGAACACTGAAGCTTTCTTT
NA	TRBD2	TRBV27	TRBJ2-1	CASSLLGSGVQFF	TGTGCCAGCAGTTTATTGGGTAGCGGGGTTCAGTTCTTC
NA	TRBD2	TRBV15	TRBJ2-3	CATSRDHHGGASTDTQYF	TGTGCCACCAGCAGAGATCATCACGGGGGGGCTAGCACAGATACGCAGTATTTT
NA	NA	TRBV20-1	TRBJ1-2	CSARWPKGYTF	TGCAGTGCTAGATGGCCAAAGGGCTACACCTTC
NA	NA	TRBV7-6	TRBJ1-4	CASSPTGTPTTNEKLFF	TGTGCCAGCAGCCCCACCGGGACACCAACAACTAATGAAAAACTGTTTTTT
NA	NA	TRBV24-1	TRBJ1-2	CATSAGPNYGYTF	TGTGCCACCAGTGCAGGGCCGAACTATGGCTACACCTTC
NA	TRBD1	TRBV27	TRBJ1-2	CASSLGQGYGYTF	TGTGCCAGCAGTCTCGGACAGGGGTACGGCTACACCTTC
NA	TRBD1	TRBV6-5	TRBJ2-3	CASSYSTGTSTDTQYF	TGTGCCAGCAGTTACTCGACAGGGACGAGCACAGATACGCAGTATTTT
NA	NA	TRBV3-1/TRBV3-2	TRBJ2-6	CASSLRDSGANVLTF	TGTGCCAGCAGCCTCAGGGACTCTGGGGCCAACGTCCTGACTTTC
NA	NA	TRBV27	TRBJ1-2	CASSFGQGYYGYTF	TGTGCCAGCAGTTTTGGGCAGGGATACTATGGCTACACCTTC
NA	NA	TRBV11-2	TRBJ2-7	CASSLGRQNYEQYF	TGTGCCAGCAGCTTAGGCCGACAGAACTACGAGCAGTACTTC
NA	TRBD1	TRBV27	TRBJ2-1	CASSLSGTGGSYNEQFF	TGTGCCAGCAGTCTTTCCGGAACAGGGGGCTCCTACAATGAGCAGTTCTTC
NA	NA	TRBV19	TRBJ1-1	CASSISGGQMNTEAFF	TGTGCCAGTAGTATAAGTGGAGGACAGATGAACACTGAAGCTTTCTTT
once	NA	TRBV7-9	TRBJ1-1	CASSLVGDTEAFF	TGTGCCAGCAGCTTAGTCGGGGACACTGAAGCTTTCTTT
NA	NA	TRBV18	TRBJ1-1	CASSPTLNTEAFF	TGTGCCAGCTCGCCGACTTTGAACACTGAAGCTTTCTTT
few	NA	TRBV9	TRBJ2-7	CASSVDSSYEQYF	TGTGCCAGCAGCGTAGACTCATCCTACGAGCAGTACTTC
NA	TRBD2	TRBV7-2	TRBJ2-5	CASRTSGGQETQYF	TGTGCCAGCAGGACTAGCGGGGGACAAGAGACCCAGTACTTC
NA	TRBD2	TRBV5-1	TRBJ2-5	CASSRERGGGETQYF	TGCGCCAGCAGCAGAGAGCGGGGGGGAGGAGAGACCCAGTACTTC
NA	TRBD1	TRBV14	TRBJ2-7	CASSLDRGPYEQYF	TGTGCCAGCAGTCTGGACAGGGGGCCCTACGAGCAGTACTTC
NA	NA	TRBV7-2	TRBJ1-4	CASSPGGTGEKLFF	TGTGCCAGCAGCCCGGGGGGTACGGGTGAAAAACTGTTTTTT
NA	TRBD2	TRBV3-1/TRBV3-2	TRBJ2-1	CASSLGTSGENEQFF	TGTGCCAGCAGCCTTGGGACTAGCGGGGAGAATGAGCAGTTCTTC
NA	NA	TRBV12-3/TRBV12-4	TRBJ1-1	CASSYGQRSEAFF	TGTGCCAGCAGTTACGGACAAAGGTCTGAAGCTTTCTTT
NA	TRBD2	TRBV5-8	TRBJ2-3	CASSPGTSGGRADTQYF	TGTGCCAGCAGCCCCGGGACTAGCGGGGGGCGGGCAGATACGCAGTATTTT
NA	NA	TRBV30	TRBJ1-6	CALGGGAGLSSYNSPLHF	TGTGCCCTGGGGGGGGGCGCAGGGCTGAGCTCCTATAATTCACCCCTCCACTTT
few	TRBD1	TRBV12-3/TRBV12-4	TRBJ1-3	CASSDRVGNTIYF	TGTGCCAGCAGTGACAGGGTTGGAAACACCATATATTTT
NA	NA	TRBV5-5	TRBJ1-5	CASSLGRPVGNQPQHF	TGTGCCAGCAGCTTGGGGCGGCCGGTCGGCAATCAGCCCCAGCATTTT
NA	TRBD1	TRBV3-1/TRBV3-2	TRBJ1-2	CASSPYGTGGLTTF	TGTGCCAGCAGCCCCTATGGGACAGGGGGCCTGACCACCTTC
once	TRBD1	TRBV6-6	TRBJ1-5	CASSYQETGVQPQHF	TGTGCCAGCAGTTACCAGGAAACAGGGGTTCAGCCCCAGCATTTT
once	TRBD2	TRBV3-1/TRBV3-2	TRBJ2-1	CASSRGGTYNEQFF	TGTGCCAGCAGCCGCGGGGGGACCTACAATGAGCAGTTCTTC
NA	NA	TRBV7-9	TRBJ1-1	CASSLEGHPNTEAFF	TGTGCCAGCAGCTTAGAAGGACACCCGAACACTGAAGCTTTCTTT
few	TRBD1	TRBV9	TRBJ2-7	CASNRGRYEQYF	TGTGCCAGTAACAGGGGACGCTACGAGCAGTACTTC
NA	NA	TRBV9	TRBJ2-1	CASSVLSGNEQFF	TGTGCCAGCAGCGTACTATCGGGCAATGAGCAGTTCTTC
NA	TRBD2	TRBV6-5	TRBJ2-5	CASSYSGGWETQYF	TGTGCCAGCAGTTACTCGGGAGGGTGGGAGACCCAGTACTTC
NA	NA	TRBV12-3/TRBV12-4	TRBJ1-1	CASSLDRSEAFF	TGTGCCAGTTCTCTGGACAGAAGCGAAGCTTTCTTT
NA	NA	TRBV9	TRBJ1-4	CASSVVADEKLFF	TGTGCCAGCAGCGTAGTTGCAGATGAAAAACTGTTTTTT
NA	NA	TRBV5-1	TRBJ1-2	CASSEGYINLNYGYTF	TGCGCCAGCAGCGAGGGATACATCAATTTAAACTATGGCTACACCTTC
NA	NA	TRBV5-6	TRBJ1-2	CASSLRSGGYTF	TGTGCCAGCAGCTTGAGAAGCGGCGGCTACACCTTC
NA	TRBD1	TRBV10-3	TRBJ1-1	CAISITGQGEESYHTEAFF	TGTGCCATCAGTATTACGGGACAGGGGGAGGAAAGCTACCACACTGAAGCTTTCTTT
NA	NA	TRBV5-1	TRBJ1-4	CASREGEKLFF	TGCGCCAGCCGGGAAGGTGAAAAACTGTTTTTT
NA	NA	TRBV30	TRBJ2-5	CAWATRKRETQYF	TGTGCCTGGGCGACTCGTAAACGAGAGACCCAGTACTTC
NA	NA	TRBV7-9	TRBJ2-7	CASSLFSRDEQYF	TGTGCCAGCAGCTTATTCAGCAGGGACGAGCAGTACTTC
NA	TRBD1	TRBV29-1	TRBJ1-5	CSVGGGGQPQHF	TGCAGCGTTGGAGGGGGCGGCCAGCCCCAGCATTTT
NA	NA	TRBV6-1	TRBJ1-3	CASSDGAGNTIYF	TGTGCCAGCAGTGATGGTGCGGGCAACACCATATATTTT
NA	NA	TRBV4-1	TRBJ2-7	CASSQDVAYEQYF	TGCGCCAGCAGCCAAGACGTTGCCTACGAGCAGTACTTC